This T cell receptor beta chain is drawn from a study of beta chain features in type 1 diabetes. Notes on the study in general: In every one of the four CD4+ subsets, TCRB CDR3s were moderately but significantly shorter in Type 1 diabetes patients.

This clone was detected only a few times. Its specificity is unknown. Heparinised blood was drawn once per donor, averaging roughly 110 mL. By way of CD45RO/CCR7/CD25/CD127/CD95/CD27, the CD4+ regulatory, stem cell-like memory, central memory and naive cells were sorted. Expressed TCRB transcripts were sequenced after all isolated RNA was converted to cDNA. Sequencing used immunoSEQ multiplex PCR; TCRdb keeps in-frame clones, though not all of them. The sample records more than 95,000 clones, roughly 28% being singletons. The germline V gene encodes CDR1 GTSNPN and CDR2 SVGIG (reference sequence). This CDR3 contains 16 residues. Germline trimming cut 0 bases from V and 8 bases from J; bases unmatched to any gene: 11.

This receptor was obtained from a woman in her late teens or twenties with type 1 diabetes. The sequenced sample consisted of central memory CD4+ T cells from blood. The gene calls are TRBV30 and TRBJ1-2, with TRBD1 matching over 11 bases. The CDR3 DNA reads TGTGCCTGGAGTGTACCCGGGACAGGGGGAATTGGCGGCTACACCTTC. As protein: CAWSVPGTGGIGGYTF.